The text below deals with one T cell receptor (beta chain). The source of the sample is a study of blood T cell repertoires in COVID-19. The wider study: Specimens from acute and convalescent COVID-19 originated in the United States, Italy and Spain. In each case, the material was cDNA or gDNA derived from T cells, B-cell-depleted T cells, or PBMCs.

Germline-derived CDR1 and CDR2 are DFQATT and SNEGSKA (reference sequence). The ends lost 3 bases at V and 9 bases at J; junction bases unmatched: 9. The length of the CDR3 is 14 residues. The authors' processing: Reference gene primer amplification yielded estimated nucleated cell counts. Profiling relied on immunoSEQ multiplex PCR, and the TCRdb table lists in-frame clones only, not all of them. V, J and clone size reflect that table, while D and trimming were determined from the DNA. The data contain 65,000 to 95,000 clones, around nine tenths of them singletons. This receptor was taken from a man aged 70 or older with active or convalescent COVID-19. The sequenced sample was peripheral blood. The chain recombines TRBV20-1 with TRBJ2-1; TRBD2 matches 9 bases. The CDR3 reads CSASLLAGTGEQFF. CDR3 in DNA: TGCAGTGCTAGTTTGCTAGCGGGAACGGGTGAGCAGTTCTTC.